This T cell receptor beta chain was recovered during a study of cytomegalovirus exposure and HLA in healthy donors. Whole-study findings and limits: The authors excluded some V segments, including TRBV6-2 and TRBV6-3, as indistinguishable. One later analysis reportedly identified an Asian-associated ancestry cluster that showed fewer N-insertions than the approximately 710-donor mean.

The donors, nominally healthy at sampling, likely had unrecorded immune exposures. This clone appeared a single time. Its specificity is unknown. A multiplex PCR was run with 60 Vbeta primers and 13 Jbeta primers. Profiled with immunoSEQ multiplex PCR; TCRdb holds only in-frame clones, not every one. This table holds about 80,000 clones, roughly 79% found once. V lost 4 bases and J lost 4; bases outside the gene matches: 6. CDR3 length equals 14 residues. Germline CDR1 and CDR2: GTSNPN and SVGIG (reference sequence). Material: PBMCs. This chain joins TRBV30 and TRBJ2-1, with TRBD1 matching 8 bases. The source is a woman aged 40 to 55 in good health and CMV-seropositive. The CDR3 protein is CAWTTGAGYNEQFF. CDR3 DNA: TGTGCCTGGACGACAGGGGCCGGATACAATGAGCAGTTCTTC.